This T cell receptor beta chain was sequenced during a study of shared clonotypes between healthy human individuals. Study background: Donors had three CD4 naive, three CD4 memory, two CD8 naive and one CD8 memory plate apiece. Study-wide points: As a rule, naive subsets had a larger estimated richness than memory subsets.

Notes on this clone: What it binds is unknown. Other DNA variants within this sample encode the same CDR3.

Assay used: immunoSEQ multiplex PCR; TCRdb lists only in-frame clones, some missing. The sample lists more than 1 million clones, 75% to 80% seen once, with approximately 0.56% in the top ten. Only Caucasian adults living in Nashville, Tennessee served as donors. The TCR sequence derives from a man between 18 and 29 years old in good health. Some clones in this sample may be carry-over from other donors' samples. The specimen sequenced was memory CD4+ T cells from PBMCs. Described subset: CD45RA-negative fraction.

The CDR3 nucleotides are TGTGCCAGCAGCCTGGACAGGGGAACAGATACGCAGTATTTT. This encodes CASSLDRGTDTQYF. V and J are TRBV7-3 and TRBJ2-3; 9 bases map to TRBD1. V dropped 5 bases and J dropped 3; count of bases not matched to a gene: 3. Looked up from germline, CDR1 is SGHTA and CDR2 is FQGTGA. The CDR3 is 14 amino acids.